These T cell receptor beta chains were read from a single sample in a study of tumor-infiltrating lymphocytes in primary liver carcinoma. TCRdb redid the calling of the multiplex PCR reads with MiXCR, one entry per CDR3 protein. The sample gives approximately 340,000 distinct CDR3 sequences, roughly two thirds of which show up once; 5% to 6.5% is in the top ten. The sample taken for sequencing was peripheral blood. The source of these receptors is a man in his forties or fifties with primary liver carcinoma and hepatitis B virus infection. Both conserved end residues are part of each CDR3. A D gene is named only where the DNA matches it firmly. Size is stated for part of the rows, as once, few or many counts, or as a class when the clone is expanded.

>-|TRBV4-1|TRBD1|TRBJ2-5
CASSQVFAMGTGGTKTQYF
TGCGCCAGCAGCCAAGTTTTCGCGATGGGGACAGGGGGCACTAAGACCCAGTACTTC
>once|TRBV28|TRBD1|TRBJ1-5
CVSSAGQGRNQPQHF
TGTGTCAGCAGTGCCGGACAGGGTAGGAATCAGCCCCAGCATTTT
>many|TRBV11-3|-|TRBJ2-3
CASSETGLDTQYF
TGTGCCAGCAGCGAAACAGGGTTGGATACGCAGTATTTT
>many|TRBV11-2|TRBD2|TRBJ2-1
CASSSPGLVMMNEQFF
TGTGCCAGCAGTTCACCGGGACTAGTGATGATGAATGAGCAGTTCTTC
>-|TRBV6-6|-|TRBJ1-2
CASSSGGGDYGSTF
TGTGCCAGCAGCTCTGGGGGGGGCGACTATGGCTCCACCTTC
>-|TRBV7-8|-|TRBJ2-3
CASQGLTGPTDTQYF
TGTGCCAGCCAAGGGTTAACGGGCCCCACAGATACGCAGTATTTT
>-|TRBV6-2/TRBV6-3|-|TRBJ2-5
CASGGPNRETQCF
TGTGCCAGCGGTGGCCCAAACAGGGAGACCCAGTGCTTC
>-|TRBV28|TRBD2|TRBJ2-6
CASGPGGSGANVLTF
TGTGCCAGCGGTCCCGGGGGGTCGGGGGCCAACGTCCTGACTTTC
>-|TRBV11-2|TRBD2|TRBJ2-1
CASSLVALTSGRAGDEQFF
TGTGCCAGCAGCTTAGTTGCGCTGACTAGCGGGAGGGCCGGGGATGAGCAGTTCTTC
>medium-sized|TRBV6-6|-|TRBJ2-1
CASSYNGAYNEQFF
TGTGCCAGCAGTTATAACGGGGCCTACAATGAGCAGTTCTTC
>many|TRBV6-1|-|TRBJ1-2
CASSGDGLNYGYTF
TGTGCCAGCAGTGGGGACGGCCTTAACTATGGCTACACCTTC
>many|TRBV29-1|-|TRBJ2-3
CSVGGHSTDTQYF
TGCAGCGTGGGGGGGCATTCCACAGATACGCAGTATTTT
>many|TRBV6-1|TRBD1|TRBJ1-5
CASRLRQGSNQPQHF
TGTGCCAGCAGGCTCAGACAGGGTAGCAATCAGCCCCAGCATTTT
>medium-sized|TRBV11-2|TRBD1|TRBJ2-7
CASSPGQGSEQYF
TGTGCCAGCAGCCCCGGACAGGGCTCCGAGCAGTACTTC
>-|TRBV11-2|-|TRBJ2-3
CVSGLEGGNTDTQCF
TGTGTCAGCGGCTTAGAGGGGGGGAACACAGATACGCAGTGTTTT
>-|TRBV14|-|TRBJ2-3
CTSSQAPGALGTQYF
TGTACCAGCAGCCAAGCTCCGGGAGCATTAGGTACGCAGTATTTT
>once|TRBV11-2|TRBD2|TRBJ2-7
CVISLAGIQGWQYF
TGTGTCATCAGCTTAGCGGGTATCCAGGGATGGCAGTATTTC
>-|TRBV28|TRBD1|TRBJ2-7
CASSFEGGQREQYF
TGTGCCAGCAGTTTCGAAGGGGGCCAGCGGGAGCAGTACTTC
>few|TRBV28|-|TRBJ1-4
CASSLDRTATNEKLFF
TGTGCCAGCAGTTTGGACAGAACCGCAACTAATGAAAAACTGTTTTTT
>once|TRBV6-1|-|TRBJ2-7
CTSSATIRYEQYF
TGTACCAGCAGTGCGACTATACGCTACGAGCAGTACTTC
>-|TRBV4-1|TRBD1|TRBJ2-1
CASKSPGTGAEQFF
TGCGCCAGCAAGAGCCCCGGGACAGGGGCCGAGCAGTTCTTC
>-|TRBV24-1|TRBD2|TRBJ2-1
CVTRKAGVNNEQFF
TGTGTCACAAGGAAGGCGGGAGTTAACAATGAGCAGTTCTTC
>-|TRBV11-1|-|TRBJ1-1
CASCLALGGKTEAFF
TGTGCCAGCTGCTTAGCGCTGGGGGGCAAAACTGAAGCCTTCTTT
>-|TRBV6-1|-|TRBJ2-7
CASSVEVGSIYEQYF
TGTGCCAGCAGTGTAGAGGTGGGATCGATCTACGAGCAGTACTTC
>-|TRBV11-2|-|TRBJ2-3
CTSSPLAGNTNTDTQYF
TGTACCAGCAGTCCCCTCGCCGGGAACACCAACACAGATACGCAGTATTTT
>-|TRBV11-1|TRBD2|TRBJ2-7
CACSSGLAAEQYF
TGTGCCTGCAGCTCGGGACTAGCGGCCGAGCAGTATTTC
>many|TRBV28|-|TRBJ2-4
CASTEQNIQYF
TGTGCCAGCACCGAGCAAAACATTCAGTACTTC
>-|TRBV4-1|-|TRBJ2-3
CASSQDLGNRGHSGSMRYF
TGCGCCAGCAGCCAAGACTTGGGGAACAGGGGGCATAGCGGGAGTATGCGGTATTTT
>many|TRBV6-1|-|TRBJ1-5
CASSGGQVNQPQHF
TGTGCCAGCAGCGGCGGACAAGTCAATCAGCCCCAGCATTTT
>-|TRBV6-1|TRBD1|TRBJ2-3
CASSRDRLTDTQYF
TGTGCCAGCAGTCGGGACAGACTAACAGATACGCAGTATTTT
>-|TRBV10-3|-|TRBJ2-5
CAIGTFQETQYF
TGTGCCATAGGGACATTTCAAGAGACCCAGTACTTC
>-|TRBV11-1|TRBD2|TRBJ2-1
CASTSTSGIELFF
TGTGCCAGCACCTCGACTAGCGGGATTGAGCTGTTCTTC
>-|TRBV12-3/TRBV12-4|-|TRBJ2-1
CASNHRRVSYNEHFF
TGTGCCAGCAATCACCGACGGGTCTCCTACAATGAGCACTTCTTC
>once|TRBV11-2|-|TRBJ2-1
CASTPREVGPGSEFF
-
>-|TRBV11-2|-|TRBJ2-7
CASSRSRDGTYKQYF
TGTGCCAGCAGCCGTAGCCGGGACGGAACATACAAGCAGTACTTC
>-|TRBV11-2|-|TRBJ2-7
CASSLNSTWQAYKQYF
TGTGCCAGCAGCTTAAATTCCACTTGGCAGGCCTACAAGCAGTACTTC
>-|TRBV7-2|TRBD2|TRBJ2-7
CACSLEVAGVEQYF
TGTGCCTGCAGCTTAGAAGTAGCGGGAGTTGAGCAATACTTC
>few|TRBV28|TRBD2|TRBJ2-2
CASRTSGGRTGELFF
TGTGCCAGCAGAACTAGCGGGGGTAGGACCGGGGAGCTGTTTTTT
>-|TRBV5-4|-|TRBJ2-3
CASSLQGVIGDTQYF
TGTGCCAGCAGCCTACAGGGTGTCATAGGAGATACGCAGTATTTT
>-|TRBV11-2|TRBD1|TRBJ1-5
CTSSLMGTGEGQPQHF
TGTACCAGCAGCCTGATGGGGACAGGGGAAGGTCAGCCCCAGCATTTT
>-|TRBV6-2/TRBV6-3|TRBD1|TRBJ1-1
CASSPLGDRGGGEAFF
TGTGCCAGCAGTCCCCTCGGGGACAGGGGTGGCGGTGAAGCTTTCTTT
>-|TRBV5-5|TRBD1|TRBJ1-1
CATSSRQGQNTEASF
TGTGCCACCAGCAGCCGACAGGGGCAGAACACTGAAGCTTCCTTT
>-|TRBV7-3|TRBD1|TRBJ1-2
CASSLGQGAGYTF
TGTGCCAGCAGCCTCGGACAGGGGGCTGGCTACACCTTC
>-|TRBV4-2|-|TRBJ2-5
CASRQEIGLAPGSGGETQYF
TGTGCCAGCAGGCAGGAAATCGGGCTAGCGCCAGGGTCAGGGGGAGAGACCCAGTACTTC
>-|TRBV6-5|-|TRBJ2-1
CPSSKPTKDEQFF
TGTCCCAGCAGCAAGCCGACTAAGGATGAGCAGTTCTTC
>few|TRBV28|TRBD2|TRBJ2-3
CASSSTSASTDTQYF
TGTGCCAGCAGTTCGACTAGCGCTAGCACAGATACGCAGTATTTT
>-|TRBV28|-|TRBJ2-1
CASSLSSGLAYNEQFF
TGTGCCAGCAGTTTATCTTCGGGATTAGCCTACAATGAGCAGTTCTTC
>-|TRBV29-1|TRBD1|TRBJ2-7
CSVEGGAGGIYEQYF
TGCAGCGTTGAAGGTGGGGCAGGGGGTATCTACGAGCAGTACTTC
>-|TRBV10-3|-|TRBJ2-1
CAISEARNNYNEQFF
TGTGCCATCAGTGAGGCACGTAATAACTACAATGAGCAGTTCTTC
>few|TRBV5-1|-|TRBJ2-7
CASSLSLGVGEQYF
TGCGCCAGCAGCTTGTCCCTGGGGGTTGGGGAGCAGTACTTC
>-|TRBV6-6|-|TRBJ1-2
CASSYSSQPEDLNYGYTF
TGTGCCAGCAGTTACTCGAGCCAACCCGAGGATCTAAACTATGGCTACACCTTC
>-|TRBV6-1|-|TRBJ1-5
CVSSEGESDQSQHF
TGTGTCAGCAGTGAGGGGGAGTCGGATCAGTCCCAGCATTTT
>many|TRBV12-3/TRBV12-4|-|TRBJ2-7
CASSPTGAGRQYF
TGTGCCAGCAGTCCGACTGGCGCGGGGAGGCAGTACTTC